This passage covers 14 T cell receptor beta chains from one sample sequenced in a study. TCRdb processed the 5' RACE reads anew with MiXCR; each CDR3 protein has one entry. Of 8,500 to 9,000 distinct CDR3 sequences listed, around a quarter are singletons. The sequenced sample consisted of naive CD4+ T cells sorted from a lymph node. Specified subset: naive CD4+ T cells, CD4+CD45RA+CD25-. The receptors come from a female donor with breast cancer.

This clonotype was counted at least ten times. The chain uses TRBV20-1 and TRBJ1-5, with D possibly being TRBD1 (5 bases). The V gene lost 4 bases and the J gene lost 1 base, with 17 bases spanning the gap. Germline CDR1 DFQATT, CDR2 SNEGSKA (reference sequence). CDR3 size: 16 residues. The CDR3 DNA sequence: TGCAGTGCTACTACCGGGGCCCTCGGAAGCAATCAGCCCCAGCATTTT. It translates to CSATTGALGSNQPQHF.

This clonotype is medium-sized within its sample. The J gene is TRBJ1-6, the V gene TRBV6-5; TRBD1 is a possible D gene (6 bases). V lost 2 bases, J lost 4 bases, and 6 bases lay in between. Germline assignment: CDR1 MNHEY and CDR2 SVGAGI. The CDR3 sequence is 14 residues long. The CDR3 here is CASSYGQYNSPLHF. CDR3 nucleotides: TGTGCCAGCAGTTACGGACAGTATAATTCACCCCTCCACTTT.

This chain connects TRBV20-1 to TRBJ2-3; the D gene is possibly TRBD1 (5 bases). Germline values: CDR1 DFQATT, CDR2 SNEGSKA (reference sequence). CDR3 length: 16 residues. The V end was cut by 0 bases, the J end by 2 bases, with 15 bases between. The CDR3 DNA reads TGCAGTGCTAGAGATGGGGCGTCGGCCCCCACAGATACGCAGTATTTT. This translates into CSARDGASAPTDTQYF.

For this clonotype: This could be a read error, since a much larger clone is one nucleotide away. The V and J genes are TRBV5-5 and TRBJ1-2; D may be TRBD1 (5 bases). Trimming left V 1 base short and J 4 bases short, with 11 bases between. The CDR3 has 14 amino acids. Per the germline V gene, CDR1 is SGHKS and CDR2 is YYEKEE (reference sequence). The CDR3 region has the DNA TGTGCCAGCAGCTTGAACGGGGGATTCTATGGCTACACCTTC. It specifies CASSLNGGFYGYTF.

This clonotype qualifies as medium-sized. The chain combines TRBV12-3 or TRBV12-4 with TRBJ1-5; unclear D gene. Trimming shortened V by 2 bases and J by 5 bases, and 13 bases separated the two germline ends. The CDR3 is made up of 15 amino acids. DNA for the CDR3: TGTGCCAGCAGTTTATCCCGACATCCCCATCAGCCCCAGCATTTT. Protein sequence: CASSLSRHPHQPQHF.

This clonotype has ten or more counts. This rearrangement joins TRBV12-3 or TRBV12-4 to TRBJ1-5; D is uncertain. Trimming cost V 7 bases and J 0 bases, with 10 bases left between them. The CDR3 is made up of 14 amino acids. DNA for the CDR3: TGTGCCAGCAAAGACCGGGATAGCAATCAGCCCCAGCATTTT. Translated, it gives CASKDRDSNQPQHF.

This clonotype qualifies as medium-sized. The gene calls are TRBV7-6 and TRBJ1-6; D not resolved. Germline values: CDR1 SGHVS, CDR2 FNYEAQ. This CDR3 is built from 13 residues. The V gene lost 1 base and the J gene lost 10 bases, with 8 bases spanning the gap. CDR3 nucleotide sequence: TGTGCCAGCAGCTTAGATCGGGGATCACCCCTCCACTTT. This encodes CASSLDRGSPLHF.

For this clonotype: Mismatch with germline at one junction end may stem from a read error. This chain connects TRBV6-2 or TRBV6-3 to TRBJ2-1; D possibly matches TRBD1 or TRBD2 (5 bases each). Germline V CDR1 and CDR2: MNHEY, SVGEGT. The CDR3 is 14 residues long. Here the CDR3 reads CASSRDGPYNERSF. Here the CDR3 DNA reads TGTGCCAGCAGTCGGGACGGCCCTTACAATGAGCGGTCCTTC.

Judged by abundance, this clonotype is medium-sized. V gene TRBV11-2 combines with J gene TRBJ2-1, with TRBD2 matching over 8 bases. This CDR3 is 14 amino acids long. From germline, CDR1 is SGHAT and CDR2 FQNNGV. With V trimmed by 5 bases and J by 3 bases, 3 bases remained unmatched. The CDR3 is CASSPGGGYNEQFF. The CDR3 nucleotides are TGTGCCAGCAGCCCGGGGGGGGGCTACAATGAGCAGTTCTTC.

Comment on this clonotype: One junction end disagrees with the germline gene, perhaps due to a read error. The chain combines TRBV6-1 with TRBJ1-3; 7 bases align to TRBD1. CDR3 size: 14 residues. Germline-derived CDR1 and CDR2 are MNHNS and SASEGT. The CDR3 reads CASRDNRGGSTIYF. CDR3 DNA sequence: TGTGCCAGCAGAGACAACAGGGGAGGAAGCACCATATATTTT.

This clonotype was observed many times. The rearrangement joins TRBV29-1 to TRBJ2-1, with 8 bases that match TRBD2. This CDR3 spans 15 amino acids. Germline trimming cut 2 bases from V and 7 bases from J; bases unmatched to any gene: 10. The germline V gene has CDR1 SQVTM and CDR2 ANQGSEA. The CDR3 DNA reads TGCAGCGTTGAAACGGGACTAGTATTCGGGAATGAGCAGTTCTTC. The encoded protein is CSVETGLVFGNEQFF.

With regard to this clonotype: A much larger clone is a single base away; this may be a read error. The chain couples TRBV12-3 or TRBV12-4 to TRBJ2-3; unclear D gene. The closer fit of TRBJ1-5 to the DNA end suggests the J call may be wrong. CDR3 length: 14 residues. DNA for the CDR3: TGTGCCAGCAGTTCCGGGAGGGCCATAGATACGCAGCATTTT. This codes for CASSSGRAIDTQHF.

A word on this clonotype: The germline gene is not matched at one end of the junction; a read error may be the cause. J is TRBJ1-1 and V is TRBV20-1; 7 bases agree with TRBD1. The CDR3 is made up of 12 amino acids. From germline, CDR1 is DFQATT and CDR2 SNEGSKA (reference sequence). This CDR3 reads CSALRQGTEASF. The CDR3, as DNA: TGCAGTGCTCTCCGACAGGGCACCGAAGCTTCCTTT.

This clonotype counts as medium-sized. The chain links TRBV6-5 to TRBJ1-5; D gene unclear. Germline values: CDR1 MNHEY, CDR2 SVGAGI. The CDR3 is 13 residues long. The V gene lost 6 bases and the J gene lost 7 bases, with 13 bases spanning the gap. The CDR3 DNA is TGTGCCAGCAGATCAGGTCGTCGGCAGCCCCAGCATTTT. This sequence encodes CASRSGRRQPQHF.